This paragraph covers one T cell receptor beta chain sequence. The antigen is undetermined. This sample is part of a study of PD-1 blockade in classical Hodgkin lymphoma. All the patients suffered relapse after autologous stem cell transplantation, and brentuximab vedotin exposure differed. The CDR3 contains 18 residues. Sequencing was performed with immunoSEQ multiplex PCR; in TCRdb, only in-frame clones are kept and a portion is missing. The repertoire holds 50,000 or so clones, with approximately 90% as singletons. Study results and limitations: According to reports, newly diagnosed patients had lower baseline TCR diversity than healthy donors, and relapsed/refractory patients had lower baseline TCR diversity still.

This chain joins TRBV21-1 and TRBJ2-1. TRBV21-1 is described as a pseudogene. The source material was peripheral blood mononuclear cells (PBMCs), sampled before the second cycle of nivolumab. This clonotype was obtained from a human donor with classical Hodgkin lymphoma. CDR3 sequence reads: CASSIGPSQAFSYNEQFF. CDR3 DNA: TGTGCCAGCAGCATAGGACCGAGTCAAGCCTTCTCCTACAATGAGCAGTTCTTC.